This is a list of T cell receptor beta chains from one sample in a study of Graves' ophthalmopathy and Graves' hyperthyroidism. TCRdb analysed the multiplex PCR reads with MiXCR anew, one entry per CDR3 protein. This table has a few hundred thousand distinct CDR3 sequences, under 25% appearing once. Sequenced: peripheral blood. The receptors here all came from a woman younger than 35 with stable Graves' hyperthyroidism. The conserved cysteine and the conserved F or W are not part of the CDR3 here.

J gene,V gene,CDR3 protein
TRBJ2-5,TRBV7-8,ASSMGLEETQY
TRBJ2-4,TRBV4-1,ASSQEVKNIQY
TRBJ2-4,TRBV6-1,ASNLRDRILAKNIQY
TRBJ2-2,TRBV10-1,ASGSDRTGRRTGELF
TRBJ2-7,TRBV6-9,ATRDSHYEQY
TRBJ2-5,TRBV4-1,ASSIRDSQETQY
TRBJ1-2,TRBV6-5,ASSYASSSYGYT
TRBJ1-6,TRBV27,ASSPDRPRISPLH
TRBJ2-7,TRBV27,ASRTGTPWGEQY
TRBJ2-3,TRBV10-1,ASSGTSGPTSTDTQY
TRBJ2-7,TRBV2,ASSEGGGGGYEQY
TRBJ1-1,TRBV19,ASSIDRNTEAF
TRBJ2-2,TRBV7-2,ASSRNDGGELF
TRBJ2-7,TRBV12-3/TRBV12-4,ASSLSGRRPYEQY
TRBJ2-2,TRBV6-1,ASSETGPGELF
TRBJ1-5,TRBV2,ASKGGGDYSNQPQH
TRBJ1-5,TRBV18,ASSQENYQPQH
TRBJ1-1,TRBV6-1,ASSKRTGGKGLDTEAF
TRBJ2-2,TRBV20-1,SARDPTSGSSNGGELF
TRBJ2-7,TRBV9,ASSLGPSASGGGYEQY
TRBJ2-6,TRBV30,AWSAYWGSGANVLT
TRBJ1-1,TRBV7-2,ASSVDRGHGTEAF
TRBJ1-1,TRBV5-6,ASTTPDGAHRGEAF
TRBJ2-7,TRBV6-5,ASSYGSGAYEQY
TRBJ1-1,TRBV28,ASSLSPQPYTEAF
TRBJ2-2,TRBV24-1,ATSDLRTSGTGELF
TRBJ2-7,TRBV7-8,ASSLEVAEQY
TRBJ2-7,TRBV3-1,ASSPKMNRAGFQLYEQY
TRBJ2-3,TRBV11-1,ASSFIRDIVSTDTQY
TRBJ2-7,TRBV2,ASSDAGQGGYEQY
TRBJ2-2,TRBV29-1,SVVLTRAGELF
TRBJ2-3,TRBV27,ASSPEGDTQY